This T cell receptor beta chain comes out of a study of blood T cell repertoires in COVID-19 (dated by TCRdb to 2018 to 2020). Some background on the complete study: Samples from collaborators originated in the United States, Italy and Spain and spanned both the acute and convalescent phases of COVID-19. The prospective study material was composed of cDNA or gDNA derived from T cells, B-cell-depleted T cells, or PBMCs. The dataset comprised deeply sampled blood TCRbeta repertoires from subjects exposed to, actively infected with, or recovered from COVID-19. The repertoires were made available in a free public database intended to serve as a resource for research on the immune response to SARS-CoV-2. Samples came from the ongoing ImmuneRACE study (first 160 participants) plus 1,254 subjects from 6 global collaborators. Sample metadata almost always included a de-identified subject ID, COVID-19 status, age in years and sex. Where available, HLA class I and class II types were taken from metadata supplied by the sample provider and were not determined by assay-based typing. What the research found in general, with its limitations: Clinical and demographic metadata were provided uncurated, with the amount varying by source and participant.

The immunoSEQ Assay, a bias-controlled multiplex PCR, was used to amplify TCRbeta CDR3 regions from genomic DNA. Per the authors' processing: The number of nucleated cells in each sample was estimated from the amplification of reference gene primers within the assay. To quantify the absolute abundance of each unique TCRbeta CDR3 rearrangement, sequence reads were collapsed and filtered. For each sample, productive Simpson clonality was calculated as the square root of Simpson's diversity index across productive rearrangements. The table was pulled from immuneACCESS by TCRdb, which kept in-frame rearrangements only. Such tables lose some clones; where checked, under half of the loss comes from unresolved V genes, and the rest has no known cause. V and J calls and clone size follow that table, whereas D and trimming were derived from the DNA. Across this sample there are approximately 50,000 clones, with around four fifths seen only once. About 5.2% of the sample is taken by the ten largest.

The CDR3, cysteine through phenylalanine, is 12 amino acids long. CDR3 DNA only is kept here, 36 bases in frame from base 1. Per the germline V gene (reference sequence), SEHNR is the CDR1 and FQNEAQ is the CDR2. Trimming takes 5 bases off V and 8 bases off J; junction bases not matched to a gene: 4. Each collaborating institution followed its own protocols to collect whole blood in K2EDTA tubes. Collaborator samples were shipped for TCRbeta analysis as frozen whole blood, isolated PBMCs, or DNA extracted from either sample type. About this clone: There is no known antigen for this receptor. The record has no base qualities; no much larger clone is one base away.

The source of this sequence is a human donor in a cohort sampled during active COVID-19. Sequencing input: peripheral blood. The rearranged chain carries TRBV7-9 and TRBJ2-3, with 7 junctional bases fitting TRBD1. This receptor has the CDR3 CASSQTGRTQYF. In nucleotide form, the sequence is TGTGCCAGCAGCCAGACAGGGCGTACGCAGTATTTT. The variable domain in full, with residues beyond the CDR3 obtained from the reference TRBV7-9 and TRBJ2-3 genes, is DTGVSQNPRHKITKRGQNVTFRCDPISEHNRLYWYRQTLGQGPEFLTYFQNEAQLEKSRLLSDRFSAERPKGSFSTLEIQRTEQGDSAMYLCASSQTGRTQYFGPGTRLTVL.